This TCR beta chain emerged from a study of T cell responses to AZD1222 COVID-19 vaccine. About the research overall: Some second doses came at about 4 weeks and others at about 12 weeks; these were pooled. Regarding the study as a whole: Females outnumbered males among donors, who were mostly white British; clonal diversity was possibly underestimated. Unmutated regions of variants are reportedly targeted by nearly half of spike-specific TCRs. Baseline seropositivity occurred in only a handful of AZD1222 recipients.

About this clone itself: What it binds is unknown.

TCRdb's table, derived via immunoSEQ multiplex PCR, lists solely in-frame clones and lacks some. The table records about 160,000 clones, 94% of them present only once. The sequences come from peripheral blood, collected on day 0 of AZD1222 vaccination. The sequence was collected from an adult in good health.

The CDR3 reads CASSLAGQTYF. In DNA, the CDR3 is TGTGCCAGCAGCTTAGCAGGACAGACATACTTC. The gene calls are TRBV11-2 and TRBJ2-4; TRBD1 might be the D (6 bases). The CDR3 runs 11 residues. In germline, CDR1 is SGHAT, CDR2 FQNNGV. V was clipped by 1 base and J by 16 bases, with 11 bases between them.